The rows below give T cell receptor beta chains drawn from one sample of a study of blood T cell repertoires in COVID-19. Some clones are missing from TCRdb's copy, which holds only in-frame ones; the method was immunoSEQ multiplex PCR. The sample yields about 320,000 clones, approximately 88% seen once. Specimen: PBMCs or T cells enriched from blood (not recorded which). All receptors derive from a young man who had recovered from COVID-19. CDR3s include the opening cysteine and the closing phenylalanine or tryptophan. D genes are given only for firm matches. A clone size is listed for some rows: how often the clone was seen (once, few, many), or a class if it is expanded.

V	size	D	J	DNA	CDR3
TRBV28	NA	TRBD1	TRBJ2-7	TGTGCCAGCAGTTTTGGACAGGGTGACGAGCAGTACTTC	CASSFGQGDEQYF
TRBV28	NA	NA	TRBJ1-1	TGTGCCAGCAGTTTCCAAGGGGGGGCGAACACTGAAGCTTTCTTT	CASSFQGGANTEAFF
TRBV18	NA	TRBD1	TRBJ1-2	TGTGCCAGCTCCCCACCGCAGGGGGACTATGGCTACACCTTC	CASSPPQGDYGYTF
TRBV2	NA	NA	TRBJ1-1	TGTGCCAGCAGGCGCTTGAACACTGAAGCTTTCTTT	CASRRLNTEAFF
TRBV9	NA	NA	TRBJ2-5	TGTGCCAGCAGCCCCTTCGCCGCGGTACAAGAGACCCAGTACTTC	CASSPFAAVQETQYF
TRBV15	NA	NA	TRBJ1-2	TGTGCCACCAGCAAGACAGGCGAGGGGGTTAACTATGGCTACACCTTC	CATSKTGEGVNYGYTF
TRBV2	NA	NA	TRBJ2-7	TGTGCCAGCACAATAACACCAGAACCCTACGAGCAGTACTTC	CASTITPEPYEQYF
TRBV7-8	NA	NA	TRBJ1-6	TGTGCCAGCAGCTTAGCCTCAAGACAGGCAGAAGACTTT	CASSLASRQAEDF
TRBV30	NA	TRBD2	TRBJ2-3	TGTGCCTGGACCGCAAGCGGGGGGGCCACAGATACGCAGTATTTT	CAWTASGGATDTQYF
TRBV11-2	NA	TRBD1	TRBJ2-5	TGTGCCAGCAGCTTAGGACAGGGGGGGGAACGGGAGACCCAGTACTTC	CASSLGQGGERETQYF
TRBV2	NA	TRBD1	TRBJ2-7	TGTGCCAGTATAAAAGACAGGGACGGTGAGCAGTACTTC	CASIKDRDGEQYF
TRBV9	NA	TRBD1	TRBJ2-1	TGTGCCAGCAGCCCCCCGGACAGGGATATCAATGAGCAGTTCTTC	CASSPPDRDINEQFF
TRBV30	NA	TRBD1	TRBJ1-5	TGTGCCTGGAGAGCTAACAGGGGGAATCAGCCCCAGCATTTT	CAWRANRGNQPQHF
TRBV15	NA	NA	TRBJ1-6	TGTGCCACCAGCGCGACAGTAAACAATTCACCCCTCCACTTT	CATSATVNNSPLHF
TRBV30	NA	NA	TRBJ1-4	TGTGCCTGGAGTGTACTTATTGGTAATGAAAAACTGTTTTTT	CAWSVLIGNEKLFF
TRBV28	NA	NA	TRBJ2-7	TGTGCCACCGAAAAGGACACCCTGGCACAGTACTTC	CATEKDTLAQYF
TRBV5-3	once	NA	TRBJ2-5	TGTGCCAGAAGCCAATTTAAGGCGGCCCAGTACTTC	CARSQFKAAQYF
TRBV19	NA	TRBD1	TRBJ2-4	TGTGCCAGTAGGGACCTACAGGGGGGCAAAAACATTCAGTACTTC	CASRDLQGGKNIQYF
TRBV4-2	NA	NA	TRBJ1-1	TGTGCCAGCAGCCAAGAAACAGGGAACACTGAAGCTTTCTTT	CASSQETGNTEAFF
TRBV4-2	NA	NA	TRBJ1-3	TGTGCCAGCAGCCAAGATTGGGCAGGGGCTGGAAACACCATATATTTT	CASSQDWAGAGNTIYF
TRBV7-9	NA	NA	TRBJ1-1	TGTGCCAGCAGCTCGAAGGGGCCCCCCCTCAATGCTTTCTTT	CASSSKGPPLNAFF
TRBV5-1	NA	NA	TRBJ1-3	TGCGCCAGCAGCATAGGACAGAGCTCTGGAAACACCATATATTTT	CASSIGQSSGNTIYF
TRBV5-1	NA	NA	TRBJ2-7	TGCGCCAGCAGCTTGGAGGCAGGTCCCTCGGGATCGCAGTACTTC	CASSLEAGPSGSQYF
TRBV5-1	once	NA	TRBJ1-2	TGCGCCAGCAGCTTTACAGGAGACTATGGCTACACCTTC	CASSFTGDYGYTF
TRBV5-4	NA	TRBD1	TRBJ1-2	TGTGCCAGCAGCTTGGGACCGGGACAGGGGGTAATCGGCTACACCTTC	CASSLGPGQGVIGYTF
TRBV5-6	NA	TRBD1	TRBJ1-2	TGTGCCAGCAGCTCCGTGGACAGGGTCGATGGCTACACCTTC	CASSSVDRVDGYTF
TRBV27	NA	TRBD2	TRBJ2-3	TGTGCCAGCATTCTAAAACCCCCGGGACTCGCGGGGGCAGATACGCAGTATTTT	CASILKPPGLAGADTQYF
TRBV11-3	few	NA	TRBJ1-2	TGTGCCAGCAGCTTAGATGGAAATGACAGGAACTATGGCTACACCTTC	CASSLDGNDRNYGYTF
TRBV5-6	once	NA	TRBJ1-1	TGTGCCAGCAGCGCAGGACTGGGGTACACTGAAGCTTTCTTT	CASSAGLGYTEAFF
TRBV4-1	NA	NA	TRBJ1-1	TGCGCCACCGCAGGTTCCGGCACTGAAGCTTTCTTT	CATAGSGTEAFF
TRBV5-1	NA	NA	TRBJ1-1	TGCGCCAGCAGCTTATCAGGGGACACTGAAGCTTTCTTT	CASSLSGDTEAFF
TRBV28	once	TRBD1	TRBJ2-7	TGTGCCAGCAGTTTAGCCGGACAGGGGTACTCCGAGCAGTACTTC	CASSLAGQGYSEQYF
TRBV30	NA	TRBD1	TRBJ1-3	TGTGCCTGGGGTGCGGGACAGGGAGGAAACACCATATATTTT	CAWGAGQGGNTIYF
TRBV3-1/TRBV3-2	NA	NA	TRBJ2-1	TGTGCGGCGGCCTCCTACAATGAGCAGTTCTTC	CAAASYNEQFF
TRBV10-2	NA	NA	TRBJ1-2	TGCGCCAGCAGTGAGTCCAGGCTTGACTATGGCTACACCTTC	CASSESRLDYGYTF
TRBV11-3	NA	TRBD2	TRBJ2-5	TGTGCCAGCAGCCCCACCGGGGGGGGCGCGGTAGAGACCCAGTACTTC	CASSPTGGGAVETQYF
TRBV10-1	NA	TRBD2	TRBJ2-7	TGCGCCAGTTCAGATATAGCGGGGGGGCCGGGGGAGCAGTACTTC	CASSDIAGGPGEQYF
TRBV30	NA	NA	TRBJ1-3	TGTGCCTGCCGGGGGGGGCCTAGCTCTGGAAACACCATATATTTT	CACRGGPSSGNTIYF
TRBV7-2	NA	NA	TRBJ2-3	TGTGCCAGCAGCTTAGCGCTACTGGCAGATACGCAGTATTTT	CASSLALLADTQYF
TRBV27	NA	NA	TRBJ1-5	TGTGCCAGCAGTTTACTTGGAGGGGGCAATCAGCCCCAGCATTTT	CASSLLGGGNQPQHF
TRBV2	NA	NA	TRBJ2-2	TGTGCCAGCAGGACGTCCCCTCTAGGGGCCGGGGAGCTGTTTTTT	CASRTSPLGAGELFF
TRBV11-2	once	NA	TRBJ1-3	TGTGCCAGCAGCTTAGGACAGTCTGGAAACACCATATATTTT	CASSLGQSGNTIYF
TRBV5-1	once	TRBD2	TRBJ2-5	TGCGCCAGCAGCCATACTAGCGGGGGGTATCAAGAGACCCAGTACTTC	CASSHTSGGYQETQYF
TRBV19	NA	TRBD2	TRBJ2-1	TGTGCCAGTAGTATAGTTGGGACTAGCGCGTCCTACAATGAGCAGTTCTTC	CASSIVGTSASYNEQFF
TRBV28	NA	TRBD1	TRBJ2-7	TGTGCCAGCAGCACACCGGGACAGGGGACCTACGAGCAGTACTTC	CASSTPGQGTYEQYF
TRBV20-1	many	TRBD1	TRBJ1-5	TGCAGTGCTAGTTATACAGGGGGCGTCGCTCAGCCCCAGCATTTT	CSASYTGGVAQPQHF
TRBV19	NA	TRBD1	TRBJ2-6	TGTGCCAGTAGTATAGGTTTGGGACAGGGGGCTTTGGGGGCCAACGTCCTGACTTTC	CASSIGLGQGALGANVLTF
TRBV19	NA	TRBD2	TRBJ2-7	TGTGCCAGTAGTCCCCGGGGGAAGCGGGGGGTCTACGAGCAGTACTTC	CASSPRGKRGVYEQYF
TRBV11-3	NA	NA	TRBJ2-7	TGTGCCAGCAGCTTAGGAGCCGGGAACGAGCAGTACTTC	CASSLGAGNEQYF
TRBV2	NA	NA	TRBJ2-7	TGTGCCAGCATGAAAAGGGCCTCGAGGAGTGGGGAGACCTACGAGCAGTACTTC	CASMKRASRSGETYEQYF
TRBV28	NA	NA	TRBJ1-4	TGTGCCAGCAGCCCCCCCCTATCGGGGGTAGGCAGAAAACTGTTTTTT	CASSPPLSGVGRKLFF
TRBV14	NA	NA	TRBJ1-2	TGTGCCAGCAGCCCGGTAGGACAGAACTATGGCTACACCTTC	CASSPVGQNYGYTF
TRBV21-1	NA	NA	TRBJ2-2	TGTGCCAGCAGCACCAGCGGGGGGGCCGCCGGGGAGCTGTTTTTT	CASSTSGGAAGELFF
TRBV18	NA	TRBD2	TRBJ2-5	TGTGCCAGCTCACCCGGGGCCGTCGGGGGGCAAGAGACCCAGTACTTC	CASSPGAVGGQETQYF